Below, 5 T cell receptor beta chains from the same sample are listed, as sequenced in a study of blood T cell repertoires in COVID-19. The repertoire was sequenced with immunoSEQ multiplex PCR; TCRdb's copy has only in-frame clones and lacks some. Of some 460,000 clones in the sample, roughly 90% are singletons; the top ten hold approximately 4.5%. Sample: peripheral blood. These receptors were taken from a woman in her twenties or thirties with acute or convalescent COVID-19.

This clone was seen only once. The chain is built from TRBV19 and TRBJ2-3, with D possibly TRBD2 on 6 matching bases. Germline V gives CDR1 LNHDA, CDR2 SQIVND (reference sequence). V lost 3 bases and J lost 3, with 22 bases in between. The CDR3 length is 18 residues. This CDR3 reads CASSIRPGFRGLTDTQYF. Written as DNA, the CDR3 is TGTGCCAGTAGTATTCGTCCTGGATTCCGGGGGTTAACAGATACGCAGTATTTT.

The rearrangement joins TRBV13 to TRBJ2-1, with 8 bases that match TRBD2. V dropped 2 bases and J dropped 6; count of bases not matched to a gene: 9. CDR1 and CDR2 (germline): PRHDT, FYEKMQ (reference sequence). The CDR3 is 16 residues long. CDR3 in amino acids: CASSLFLRGVPNEQFF. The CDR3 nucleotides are TGTGCCAGCAGCTTATTTTTGCGGGGGGTTCCCAATGAGCAGTTCTTC.

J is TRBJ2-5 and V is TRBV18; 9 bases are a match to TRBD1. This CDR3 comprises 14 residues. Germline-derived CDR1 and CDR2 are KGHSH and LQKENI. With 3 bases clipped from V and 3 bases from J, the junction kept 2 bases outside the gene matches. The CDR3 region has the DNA TGTGCCAGCTCACCTGGGACAGGGAAAGAGACCCAGTACTTC. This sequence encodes CASSPGTGKETQYF.

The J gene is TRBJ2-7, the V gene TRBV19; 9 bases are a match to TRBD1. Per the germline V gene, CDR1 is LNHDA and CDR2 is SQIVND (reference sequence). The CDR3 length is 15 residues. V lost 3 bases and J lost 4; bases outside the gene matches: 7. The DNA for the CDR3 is TGTGCCAGTAGTATCCCGGGACAGGGAGAGTACGAGCAGTACTTC. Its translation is CASSIPGQGEYEQYF. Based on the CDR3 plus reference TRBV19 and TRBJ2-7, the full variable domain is DGGITQSPKYLFRKEGQNVTLSCEQNLNHDAMYWYRQDPGQGLRLIYYSQIVNDFQKGDIAEGYSVSREKKESFPLTVTSAQKNPTAFYLCASSIPGQGEYEQYFGPGTRLTVT.

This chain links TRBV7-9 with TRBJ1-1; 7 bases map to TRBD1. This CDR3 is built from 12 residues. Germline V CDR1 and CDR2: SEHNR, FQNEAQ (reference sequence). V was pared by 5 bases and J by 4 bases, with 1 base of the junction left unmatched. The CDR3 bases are TGTGCCAGCAGCCGGGACAGCACTGAAGCTTTCTTT. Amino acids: CASSRDSTEAFF.